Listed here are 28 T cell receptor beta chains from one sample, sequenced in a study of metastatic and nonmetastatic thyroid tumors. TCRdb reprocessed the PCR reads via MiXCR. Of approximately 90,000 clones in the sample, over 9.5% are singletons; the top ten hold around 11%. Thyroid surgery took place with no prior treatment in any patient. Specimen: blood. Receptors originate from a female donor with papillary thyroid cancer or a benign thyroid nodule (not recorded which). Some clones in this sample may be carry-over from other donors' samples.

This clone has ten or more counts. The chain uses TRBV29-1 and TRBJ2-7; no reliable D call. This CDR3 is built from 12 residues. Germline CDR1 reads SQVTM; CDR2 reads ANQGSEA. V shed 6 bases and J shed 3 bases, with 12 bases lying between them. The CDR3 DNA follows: TGCAGCGTACCGGGCTATAGCTACGAGCAGTACTTC. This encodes CSVPGYSYEQYF.

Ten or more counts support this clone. CDR3 residues: CASSVEGRPNEKLFF. In nucleotides, the CDR3 is TGTGCCAGCAGCGTAGAGGGGAGACCTAATGAAAAACTGTTTTTT. The rearrangement uses TRBV9 and TRBJ1-4; a possible D gene is TRBD1 (5 bases). Per the germline V gene, CDR1 is SGDLS and CDR2 is YYNGEE. Trimming shortened V by 0 bases and J by 3 bases, and 9 bases separated the two germline ends. This CDR3 contains 15 residues.

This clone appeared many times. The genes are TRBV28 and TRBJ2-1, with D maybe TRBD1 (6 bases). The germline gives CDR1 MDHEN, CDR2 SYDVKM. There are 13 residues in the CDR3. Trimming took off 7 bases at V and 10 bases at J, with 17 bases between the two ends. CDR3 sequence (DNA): TGTGCCAGCACCCTACAGGGTTCGACCGAGCAGTTCTTC. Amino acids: CASTLQGSTEQFF.

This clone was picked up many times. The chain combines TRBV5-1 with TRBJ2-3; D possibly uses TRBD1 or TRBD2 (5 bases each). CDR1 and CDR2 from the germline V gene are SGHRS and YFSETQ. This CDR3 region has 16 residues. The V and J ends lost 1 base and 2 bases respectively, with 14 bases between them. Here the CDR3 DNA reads TGCGCCAGCAGCTTGCAGGGTCCTAGCTACACAGATACGCAGTATTTT. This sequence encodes CASSLQGPSYTDTQYF.

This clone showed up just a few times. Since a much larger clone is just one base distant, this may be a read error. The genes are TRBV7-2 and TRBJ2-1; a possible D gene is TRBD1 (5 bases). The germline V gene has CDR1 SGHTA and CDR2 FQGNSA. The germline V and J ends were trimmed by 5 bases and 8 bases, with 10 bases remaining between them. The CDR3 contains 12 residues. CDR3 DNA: TGTGCCAGCAGCACCAGGGTAGATGAGCAGTTCTTC. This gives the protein CASSTRVDEQFF.

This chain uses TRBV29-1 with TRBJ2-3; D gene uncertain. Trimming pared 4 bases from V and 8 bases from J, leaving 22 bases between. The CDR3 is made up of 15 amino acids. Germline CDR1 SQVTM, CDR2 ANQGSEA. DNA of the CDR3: TGCAGCGTTGCCGAGCGTTCCGTCAGTGGCGGTACGCAGTATTTT. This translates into CSVAERSVSGGTQYF.

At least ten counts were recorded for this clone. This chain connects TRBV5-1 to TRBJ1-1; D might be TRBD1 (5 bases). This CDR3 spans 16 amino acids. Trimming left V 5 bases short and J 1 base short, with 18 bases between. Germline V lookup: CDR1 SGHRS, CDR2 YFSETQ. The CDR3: CASSPQGVGRNTEAFF. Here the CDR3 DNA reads TGCGCCAGCAGTCCGCAGGGCGTAGGTAGGAACACTGAAGCTTTCTTT.

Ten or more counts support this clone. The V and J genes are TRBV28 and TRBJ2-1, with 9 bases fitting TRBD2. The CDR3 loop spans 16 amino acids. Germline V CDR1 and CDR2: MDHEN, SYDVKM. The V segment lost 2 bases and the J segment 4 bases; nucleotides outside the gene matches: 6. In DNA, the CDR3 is TGTGCCAGCAGTTTAGGGCGGGAGGGCCGGTACAATGAGCAGTTCTTC. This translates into CASSLGREGRYNEQFF.

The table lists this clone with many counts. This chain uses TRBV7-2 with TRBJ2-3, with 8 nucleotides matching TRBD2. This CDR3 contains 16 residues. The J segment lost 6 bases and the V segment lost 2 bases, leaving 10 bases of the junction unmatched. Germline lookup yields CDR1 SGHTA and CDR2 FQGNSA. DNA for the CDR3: TGTGCCAGCAGCTTAATGGCTAGCGGGTTCAGGGATACGCAGTATTTT. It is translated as CASSLMASGFRDTQYF.

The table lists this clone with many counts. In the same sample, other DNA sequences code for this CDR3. In nucleotides, the CDR3 is TGTGCCAGCAGTCCCCATGGGTTTGGTGAGCAGTTCTTC. Encoded protein: CASSPHGFGEQFF. The V call is TRBV6-1, the J call TRBJ2-1; D unresolved. This CDR3 has 13 amino acids. Trimming took off 5 bases at V and 9 bases at J, with 14 bases between the two ends. From germline, CDR1 is MNHNS and CDR2 SASEGT.

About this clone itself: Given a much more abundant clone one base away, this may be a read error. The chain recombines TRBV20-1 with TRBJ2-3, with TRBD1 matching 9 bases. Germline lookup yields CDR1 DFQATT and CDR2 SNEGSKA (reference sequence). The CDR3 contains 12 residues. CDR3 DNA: TGCAGTGAAGGACAGGGGTCAGATAGGCAGTATTTT. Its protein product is CSEGQGSDRQYF.

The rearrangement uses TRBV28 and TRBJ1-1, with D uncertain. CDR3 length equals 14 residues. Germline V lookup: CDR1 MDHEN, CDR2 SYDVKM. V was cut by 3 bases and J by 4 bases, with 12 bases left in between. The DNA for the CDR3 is TGTGCCAGCAGTTTCCCGGGCCCCGCCACTGAAGCTTTCTTT. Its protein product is CASSFPGPATEAFF.

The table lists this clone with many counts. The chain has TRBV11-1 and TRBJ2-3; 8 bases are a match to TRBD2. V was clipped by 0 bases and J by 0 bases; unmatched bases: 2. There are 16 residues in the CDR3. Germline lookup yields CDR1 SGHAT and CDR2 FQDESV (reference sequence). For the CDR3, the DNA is TGTGCCAGCAGCTTAGCGTTAGCGGGAAGCACAGATACGCAGTATTTT. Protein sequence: CASSLALAGSTDTQYF.

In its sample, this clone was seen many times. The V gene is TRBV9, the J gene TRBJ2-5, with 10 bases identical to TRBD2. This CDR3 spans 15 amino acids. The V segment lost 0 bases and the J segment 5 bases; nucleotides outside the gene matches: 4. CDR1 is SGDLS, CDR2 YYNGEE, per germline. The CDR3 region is CASSVAVSGRETQYF. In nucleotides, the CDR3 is TGTGCCAGCAGCGTAGCCGTTAGCGGGAGGGAGACCCAGTACTTC.

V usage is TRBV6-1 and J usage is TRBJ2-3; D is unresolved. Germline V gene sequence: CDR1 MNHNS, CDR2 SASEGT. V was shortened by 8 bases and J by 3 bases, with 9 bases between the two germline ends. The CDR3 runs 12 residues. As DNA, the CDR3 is TGTGCCAGCTCCGACCCAACAGATACGCAGTATTTT. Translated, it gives CASSDPTDTQYF.

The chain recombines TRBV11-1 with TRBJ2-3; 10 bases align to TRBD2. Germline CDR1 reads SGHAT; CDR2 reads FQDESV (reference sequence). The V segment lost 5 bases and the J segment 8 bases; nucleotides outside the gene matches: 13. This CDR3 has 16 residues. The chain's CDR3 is CASSRGTSGTPATQYF. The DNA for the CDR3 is TGTGCCAGCAGCCGGGGCACTAGCGGGACCCCCGCTACGCAGTATTTT.

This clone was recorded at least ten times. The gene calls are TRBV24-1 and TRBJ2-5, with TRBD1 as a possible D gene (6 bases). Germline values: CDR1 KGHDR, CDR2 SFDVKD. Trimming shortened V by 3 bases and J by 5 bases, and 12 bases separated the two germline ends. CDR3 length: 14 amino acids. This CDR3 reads CATSDRQDPETQYF. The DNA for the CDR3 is TGTGCCACCAGTGATCGACAGGATCCGGAGACCCAGTACTTC.

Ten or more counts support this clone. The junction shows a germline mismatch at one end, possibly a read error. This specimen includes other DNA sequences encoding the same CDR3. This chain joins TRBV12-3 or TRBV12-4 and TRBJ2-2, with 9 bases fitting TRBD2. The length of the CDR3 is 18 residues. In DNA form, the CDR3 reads TGCGCCAGCAGTTTTTTTGTTGGTACTAGCGGGTACACCGGGGAGCTGTTTTTT. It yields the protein CASSFFVGTSGYTGELFF.

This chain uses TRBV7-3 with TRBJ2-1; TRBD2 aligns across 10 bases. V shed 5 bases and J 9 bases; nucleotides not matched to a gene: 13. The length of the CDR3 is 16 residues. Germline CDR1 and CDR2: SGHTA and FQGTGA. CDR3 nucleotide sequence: TGTGCCAGCAGCCTCTTAGCGGGAGGTCCATTGTGTGAGCAGTTCTTC. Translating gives CASSLLAGGPLCEQFF.

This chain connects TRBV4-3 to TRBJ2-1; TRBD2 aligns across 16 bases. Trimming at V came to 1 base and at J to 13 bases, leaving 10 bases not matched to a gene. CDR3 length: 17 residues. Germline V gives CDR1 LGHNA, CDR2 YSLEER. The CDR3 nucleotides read TGCGCCAGCAGCCAAGCGGGACTAGCGGGAGGGCGGGATAAACAGTTCTTC. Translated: CASSQAGLAGGRDKQFF.

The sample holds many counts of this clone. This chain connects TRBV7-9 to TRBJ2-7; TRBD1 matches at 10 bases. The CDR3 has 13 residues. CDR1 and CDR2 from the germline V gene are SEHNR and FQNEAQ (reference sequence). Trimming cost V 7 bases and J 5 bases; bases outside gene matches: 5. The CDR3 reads CASTRDRGHEQYF. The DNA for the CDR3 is TGTGCCAGCACCCGGGACAGGGGTCACGAGCAGTACTTC.

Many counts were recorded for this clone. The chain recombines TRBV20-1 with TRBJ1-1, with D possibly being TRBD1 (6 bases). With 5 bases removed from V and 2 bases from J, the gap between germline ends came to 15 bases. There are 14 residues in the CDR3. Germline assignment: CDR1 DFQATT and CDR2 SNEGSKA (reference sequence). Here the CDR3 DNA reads TGCAGTGCTGGTCTCGGGACACTCAACACTGAAGCTTTCTTT. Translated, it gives CSAGLGTLNTEAFF.

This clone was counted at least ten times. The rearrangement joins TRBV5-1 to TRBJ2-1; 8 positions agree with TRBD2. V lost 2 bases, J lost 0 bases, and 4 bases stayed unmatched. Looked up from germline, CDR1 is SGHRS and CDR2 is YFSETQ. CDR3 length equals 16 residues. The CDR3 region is CASSFGGRSSYNEQFF. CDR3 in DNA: TGCGCCAGCAGCTTCGGCGGGAGGAGCTCCTACAATGAGCAGTTCTTC.

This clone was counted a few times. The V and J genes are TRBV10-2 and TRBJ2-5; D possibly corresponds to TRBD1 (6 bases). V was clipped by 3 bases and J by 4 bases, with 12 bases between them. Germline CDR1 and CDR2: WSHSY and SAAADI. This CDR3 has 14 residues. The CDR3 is CASSETGSRETQYF. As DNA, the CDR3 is TGCGCCAGCAGTGAAACAGGGAGTAGAGAGACCCAGTACTTC.

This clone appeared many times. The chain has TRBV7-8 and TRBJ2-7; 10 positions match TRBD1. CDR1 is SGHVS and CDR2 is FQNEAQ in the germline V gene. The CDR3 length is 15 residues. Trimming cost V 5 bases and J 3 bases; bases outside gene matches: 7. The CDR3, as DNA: TGTGCCAGCAGCCGTAGGGGGACAGGGGACTACGAGCAGTACTTC. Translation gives CASSRRGTGDYEQYF.

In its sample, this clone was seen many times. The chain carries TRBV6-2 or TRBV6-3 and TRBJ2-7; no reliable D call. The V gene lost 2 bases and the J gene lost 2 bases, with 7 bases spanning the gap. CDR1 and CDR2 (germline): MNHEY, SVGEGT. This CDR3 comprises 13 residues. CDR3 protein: CASSYDATYEQYF. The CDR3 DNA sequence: TGTGCCAGCAGTTACGACGCAACCTACGAGCAGTACTTC.

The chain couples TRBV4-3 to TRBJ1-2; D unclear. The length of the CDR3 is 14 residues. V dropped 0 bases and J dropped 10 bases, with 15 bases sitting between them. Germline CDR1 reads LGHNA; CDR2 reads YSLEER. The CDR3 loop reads CASSQDWRRGVYTF. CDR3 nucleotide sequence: TGCGCCAGCAGCCAAGATTGGCGACGGGGAGTCTACACCTTC.

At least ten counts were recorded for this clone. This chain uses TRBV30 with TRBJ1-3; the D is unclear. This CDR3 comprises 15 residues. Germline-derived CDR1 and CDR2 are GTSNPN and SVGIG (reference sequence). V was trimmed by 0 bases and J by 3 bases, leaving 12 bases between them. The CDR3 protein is CAWSVKGIFGNTIYF. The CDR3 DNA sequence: TGTGCCTGGAGTGTAAAGGGAATTTTTGGAAACACCATATATTTT.